Sequencing of this T cell receptor (beta chain) was carried out in a study of CD4+ T cells in melanoma. Profiling relied on immunoSEQ multiplex PCR, and the TCRdb table lists in-frame clones only, not all of them. Here the sample spans around 130,000 clones, around nine tenths being singletons. Germline CDR1 and CDR2: SGHRS and YFSETQ. The germline V and J ends were trimmed by 4 bases and 4 bases, with 11 bases remaining between them. This CDR3 spans 13 amino acids. The sequence came from a human donor with melanoma. The chain employs TRBV5-1 and TRBJ1-2; weak D call: TRBD1 (5 bases). For the CDR3, the DNA is TGCGCCAGCAGCCAAAGGGGTGGCTATGGCTACACCTTC. Amino acids: CASSQRGGYGYTF.